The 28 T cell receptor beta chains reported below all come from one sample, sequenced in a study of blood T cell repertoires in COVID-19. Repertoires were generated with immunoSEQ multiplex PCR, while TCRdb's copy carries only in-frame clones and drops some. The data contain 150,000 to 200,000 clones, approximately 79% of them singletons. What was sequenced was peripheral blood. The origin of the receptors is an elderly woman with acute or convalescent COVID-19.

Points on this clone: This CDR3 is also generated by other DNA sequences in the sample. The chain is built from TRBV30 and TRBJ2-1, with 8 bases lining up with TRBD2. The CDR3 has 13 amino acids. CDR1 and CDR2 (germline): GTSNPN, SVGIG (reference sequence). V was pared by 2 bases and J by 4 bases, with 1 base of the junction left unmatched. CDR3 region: CAWSRGGYNEQFF. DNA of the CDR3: TGTGCCTGGAGTCGGGGGGGATACAATGAGCAGTTCTTC.

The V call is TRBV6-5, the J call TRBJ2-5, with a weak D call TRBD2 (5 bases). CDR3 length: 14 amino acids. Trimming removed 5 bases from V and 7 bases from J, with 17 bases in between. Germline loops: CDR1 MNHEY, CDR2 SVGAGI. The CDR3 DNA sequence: TGTGCCAGCAGTAAGAGCGGTGTTCCAGGGACCCAGTACTTC. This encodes CASSKSGVPGTQYF.

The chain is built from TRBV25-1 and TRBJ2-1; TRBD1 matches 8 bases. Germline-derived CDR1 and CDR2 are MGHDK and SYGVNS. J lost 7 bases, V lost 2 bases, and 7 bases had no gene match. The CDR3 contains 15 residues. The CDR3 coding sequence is TGTGCCAGCAGTGAACCTCAGGGGGCTGGGAATGAGCAGTTCTTC. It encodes CASSEPQGAGNEQFF.

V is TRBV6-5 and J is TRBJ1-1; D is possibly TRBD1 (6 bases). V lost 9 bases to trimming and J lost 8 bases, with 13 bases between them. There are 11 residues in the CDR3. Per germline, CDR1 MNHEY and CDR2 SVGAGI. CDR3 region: CASRGTDEAFF. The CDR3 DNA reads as TGTGCCAGTAGGGGGACGGACGAAGCTTTCTTT.

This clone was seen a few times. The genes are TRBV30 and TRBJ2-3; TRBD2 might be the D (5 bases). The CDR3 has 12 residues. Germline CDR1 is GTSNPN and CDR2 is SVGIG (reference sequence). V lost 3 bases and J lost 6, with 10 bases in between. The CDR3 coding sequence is TGTGCCTGGAGGGCACTAGGGGATACGCAGTATTTT. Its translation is CAWRALGDTQYF.

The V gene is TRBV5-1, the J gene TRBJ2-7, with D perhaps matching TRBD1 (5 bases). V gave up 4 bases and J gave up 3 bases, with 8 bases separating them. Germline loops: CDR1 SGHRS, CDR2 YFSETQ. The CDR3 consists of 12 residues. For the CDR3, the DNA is TGCGCCAGCAGCCGACAGAACTACGAGCAGTACTTC. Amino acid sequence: CASSRQNYEQYF.

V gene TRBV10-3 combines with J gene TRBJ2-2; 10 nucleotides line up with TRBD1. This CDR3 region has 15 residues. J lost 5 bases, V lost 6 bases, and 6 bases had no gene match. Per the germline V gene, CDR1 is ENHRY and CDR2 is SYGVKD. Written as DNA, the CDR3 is TGTGCCATCAGCGCCGACAGGGGGCTGACCGGGGAGCTGTTTTTT. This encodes CAISADRGLTGELFF.

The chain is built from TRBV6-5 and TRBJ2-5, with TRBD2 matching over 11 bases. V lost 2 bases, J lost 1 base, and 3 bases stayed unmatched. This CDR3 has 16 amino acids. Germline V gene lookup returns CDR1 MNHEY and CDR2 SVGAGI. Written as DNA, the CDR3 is TGTGCCAGCAGTTACGGTCTAGCGGGGGGCCAAGAGACCCAGTACTTC. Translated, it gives CASSYGLAGGQETQYF.

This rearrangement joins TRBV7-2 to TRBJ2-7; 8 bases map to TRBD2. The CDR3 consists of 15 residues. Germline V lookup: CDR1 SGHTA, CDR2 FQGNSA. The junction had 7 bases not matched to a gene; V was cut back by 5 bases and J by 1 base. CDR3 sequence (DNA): TGTGCCAGCAGCCCCGGACTAGCATTTTCCTACGAGCAGTACTTC. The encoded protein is CASSPGLAFSYEQYF. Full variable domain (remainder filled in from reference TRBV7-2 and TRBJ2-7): GAGVSQSPSNKVTEKGKDVELRCDPISGHTALYWYRQSLGQGLEFLIYFQGNSAPDKSGLPSDRFSAERTGGSVSTLTIQRTQQEDSAVYLCASSPGLAFSYEQYFGPGTRLTVT.

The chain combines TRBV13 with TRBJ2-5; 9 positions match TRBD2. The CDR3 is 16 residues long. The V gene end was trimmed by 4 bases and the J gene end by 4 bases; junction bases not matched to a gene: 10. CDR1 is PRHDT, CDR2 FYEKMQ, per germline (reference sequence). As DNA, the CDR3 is TGTGCCAGCAGCTCACGACTAGCGGTAAAGAGAGAGACCCAGTACTTC. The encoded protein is CASSSRLAVKRETQYF.

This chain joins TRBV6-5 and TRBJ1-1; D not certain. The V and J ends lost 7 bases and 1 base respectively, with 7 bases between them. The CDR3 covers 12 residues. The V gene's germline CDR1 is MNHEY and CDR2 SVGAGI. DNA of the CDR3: TGTGCCAGCACCCGGGAGAACACTGAAGCTTTCTTT. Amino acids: CASTRENTEAFF.

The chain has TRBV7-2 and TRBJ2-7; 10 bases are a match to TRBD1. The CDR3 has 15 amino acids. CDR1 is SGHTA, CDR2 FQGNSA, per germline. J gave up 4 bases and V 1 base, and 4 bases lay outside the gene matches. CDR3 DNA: TGTGCCAGCAGCTTAGTGGGACAGGGGTGGTACGAGCAGTACTTC. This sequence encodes CASSLVGQGWYEQYF.

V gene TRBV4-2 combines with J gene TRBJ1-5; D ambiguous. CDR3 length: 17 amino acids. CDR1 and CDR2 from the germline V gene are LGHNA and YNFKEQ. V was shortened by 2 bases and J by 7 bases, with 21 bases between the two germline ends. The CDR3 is CASSQTLLVGFRQPQHF. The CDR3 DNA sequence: TGTGCCAGCAGCCAAACCCTTCTTGTAGGATTCAGGCAGCCCCAGCATTTT.

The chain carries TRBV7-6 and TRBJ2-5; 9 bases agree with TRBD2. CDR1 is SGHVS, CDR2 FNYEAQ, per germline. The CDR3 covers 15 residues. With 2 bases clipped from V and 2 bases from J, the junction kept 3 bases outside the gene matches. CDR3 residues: CASSLLAGFQETQYF. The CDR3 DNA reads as TGTGCCAGCAGCTTACTAGCGGGATTTCAAGAGACCCAGTACTTC.

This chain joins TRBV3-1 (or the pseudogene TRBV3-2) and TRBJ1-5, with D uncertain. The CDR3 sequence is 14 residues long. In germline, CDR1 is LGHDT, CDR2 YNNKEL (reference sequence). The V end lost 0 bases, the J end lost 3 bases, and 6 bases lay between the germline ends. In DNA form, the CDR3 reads TGTGCCAGCAGCCAAGATGGCAACAATCAGCCCCAGCATTTT. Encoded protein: CASSQDGNNQPQHF.

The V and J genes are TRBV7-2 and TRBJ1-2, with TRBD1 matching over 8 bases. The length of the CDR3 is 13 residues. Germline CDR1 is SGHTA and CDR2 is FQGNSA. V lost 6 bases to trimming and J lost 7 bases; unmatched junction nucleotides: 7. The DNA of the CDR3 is TGTGCCAGCAGTTTTCAGGGGGCTGGTGGCTACACCTTC. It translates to CASSFQGAGGYTF.

Written as DNA, the CDR3 is TGCGCCAGCAGCCAAGATCGAGGACAGGCCCCCTATGGCTACACCTTC. Translated: CASSQDRGQAPYGYTF. V usage is TRBV4-1 and J usage is TRBJ1-2, with 7 bases aligning to TRBD1. Looked up from germline, CDR1 is MGHRA and CDR2 is YSYEKL. The CDR3 has 16 amino acids. V lost 0 bases and J lost 4; bases outside the gene matches: 8.

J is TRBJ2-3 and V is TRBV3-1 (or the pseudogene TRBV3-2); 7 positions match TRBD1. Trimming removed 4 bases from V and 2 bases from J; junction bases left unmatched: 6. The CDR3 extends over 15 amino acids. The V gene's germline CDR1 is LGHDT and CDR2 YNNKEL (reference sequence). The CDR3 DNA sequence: TGTGCCAGCAGCCTTCGACAGGGAATCACAGATACGCAGTATTTT. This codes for CASSLRQGITDTQYF.

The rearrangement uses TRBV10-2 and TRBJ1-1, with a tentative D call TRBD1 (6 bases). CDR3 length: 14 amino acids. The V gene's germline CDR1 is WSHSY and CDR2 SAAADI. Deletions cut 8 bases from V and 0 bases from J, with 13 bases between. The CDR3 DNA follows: TGCGCCAGCCAAGCGACAGGATTGAACACTGAAGCTTTCTTT. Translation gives CASQATGLNTEAFF.

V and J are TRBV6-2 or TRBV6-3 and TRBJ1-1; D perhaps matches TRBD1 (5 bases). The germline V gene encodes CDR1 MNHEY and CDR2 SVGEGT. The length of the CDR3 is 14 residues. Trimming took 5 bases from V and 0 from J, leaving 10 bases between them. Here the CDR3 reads CASSMTAMNTEAFF. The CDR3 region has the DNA TGTGCCAGCAGTATGACAGCCATGAACACTGAAGCTTTCTTT.

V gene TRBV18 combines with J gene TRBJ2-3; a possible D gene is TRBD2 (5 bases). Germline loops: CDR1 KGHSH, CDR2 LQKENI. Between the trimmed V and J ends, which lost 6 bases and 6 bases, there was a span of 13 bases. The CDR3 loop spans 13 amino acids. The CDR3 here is CASSYGVGDTQYF. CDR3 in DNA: TGTGCCAGCTCGTACGGGGTAGGGGATACGCAGTATTTT.

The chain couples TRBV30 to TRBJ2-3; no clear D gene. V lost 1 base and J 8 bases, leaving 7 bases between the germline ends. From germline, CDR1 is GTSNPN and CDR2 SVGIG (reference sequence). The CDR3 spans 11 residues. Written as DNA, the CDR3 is TGTGCCTGGAGTGCCCTAAGTACGCAGTATTTT. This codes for CAWSALSTQYF. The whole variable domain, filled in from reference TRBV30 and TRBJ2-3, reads SQTIHQWPATLVQPVGSPLSLECTVEGTSNPNLYWYRQAAGRGLQLLFYSVGIGQISSEVPQNLSASRPQDRQFILSSKKLLLSDSGFYLCAWSALSTQYFGPGTRLTVL.

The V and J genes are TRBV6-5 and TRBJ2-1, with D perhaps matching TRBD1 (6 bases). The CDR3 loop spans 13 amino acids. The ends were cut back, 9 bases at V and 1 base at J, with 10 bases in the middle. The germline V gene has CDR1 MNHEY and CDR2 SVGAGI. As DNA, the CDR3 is TGTGCCAGACCAGGGGAATCCTACAATGAGCAGTTCTTC. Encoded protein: CARPGESYNEQFF.

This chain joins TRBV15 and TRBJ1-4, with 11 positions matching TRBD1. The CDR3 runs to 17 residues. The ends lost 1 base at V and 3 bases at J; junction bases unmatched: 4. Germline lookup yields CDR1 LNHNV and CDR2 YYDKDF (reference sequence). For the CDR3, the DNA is TGTGCCACCAGCAGAGGAGGACAGGGGGCAGCTAATGAAAAACTGTTTTTT. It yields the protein CATSRGGQGAANEKLFF. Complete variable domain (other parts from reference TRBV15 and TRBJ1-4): DAMVIQNPRYQVTQFGKPVTLSCSQTLNHNVMYWYQQKSSQAPKLLFHYYDKDFNNEADTPDNFQSRRPNTSFCFLDIRSPGLGDTAMYLCATSRGGQGAANEKLFFGSGTQLSVL.

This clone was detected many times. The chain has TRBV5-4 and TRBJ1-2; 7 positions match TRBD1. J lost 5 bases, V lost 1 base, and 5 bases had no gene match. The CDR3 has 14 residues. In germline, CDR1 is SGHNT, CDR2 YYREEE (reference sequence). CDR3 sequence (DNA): TGTGCCAGCAGCTTGCGGACAGGACTATATGGCTACACCTTC. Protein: CASSLRTGLYGYTF. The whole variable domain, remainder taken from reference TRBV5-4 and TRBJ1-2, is ETGVTQSPTHLIKTRGQQVTLRCSSQSGHNTVSWYQQALGQGPQFIFQYYREEENGRGNFPPRFSGLQFPNYSSELNVNALELDDSALYLCASSLRTGLYGYTFGSGTRLTVV.

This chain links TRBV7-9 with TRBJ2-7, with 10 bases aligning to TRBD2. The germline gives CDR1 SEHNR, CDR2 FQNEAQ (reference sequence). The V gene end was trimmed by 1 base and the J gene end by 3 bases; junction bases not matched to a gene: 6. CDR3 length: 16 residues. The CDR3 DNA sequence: TGTGCCAGCAGCTTAGTCGGAACTAGCGGGAACTACGAGCAGTACTTC. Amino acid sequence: CASSLVGTSGNYEQYF.

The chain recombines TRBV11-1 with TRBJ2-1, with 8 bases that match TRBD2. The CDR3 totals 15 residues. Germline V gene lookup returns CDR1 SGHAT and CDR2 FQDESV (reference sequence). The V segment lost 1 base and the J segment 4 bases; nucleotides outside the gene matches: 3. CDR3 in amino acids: CASSLVRGGYNEQFF. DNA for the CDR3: TGTGCCAGCAGCTTAGTTCGGGGGGGGTACAATGAGCAGTTCTTC.

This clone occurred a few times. The CDR3 DNA follows: TGTGCCAGCTCACCAGGAGGTACTAATGAAAAACTGTTTTTT. It codes for CASSPGGTNEKLFF. This chain joins TRBV18 and TRBJ1-4; no firm D call. Trimming cost V 2 bases and J 2 bases, with 6 bases left between them. Germline V gene lookup returns CDR1 KGHSH and CDR2 LQKENI. The CDR3 spans 14 residues.